These 11 T cell receptor beta chains share one sample of origin, sequenced in a study of T cell responses to AZD1222 COVID-19 vaccine. Assay used: immunoSEQ multiplex PCR; TCRdb lists only in-frame clones, some missing. The sample has 180,000 or so clones, 92% seen once. This sample comprised peripheral blood, obtained 28 days after the second AZD1222 dose. Receptor source: an adult who received the AZD1222 COVID-19 vaccine.

Comments on this clone: The identical CDR3 is also encoded by other nucleotide sequences in the sample. The genes are TRBV7-2 and TRBJ1-5; no reliable D call. The CDR3 runs to 14 residues. Germline V gene lookup returns CDR1 SGHTA and CDR2 FQGNSA. V dropped 2 bases and J dropped 2 bases, with 7 bases sitting between them. The CDR3 loop is CASSLISGNQPQHF. The CDR3, as DNA: TGTGCCAGCAGCTTAATATCTGGCAATCAGCCCCAGCATTTT.

CDR3 sequence: CASSSAGSSYNEQFF. DNA of the CDR3: TGTGCCAGCAGTTCAGCGGGGAGCTCCTACAATGAGCAGTTCTTC. The chain couples TRBV27 to TRBJ2-1, with 7 bases identical to TRBD2. The trim removed 4 bases at V and 0 bases at J, leaving 3 bases unmatched. The CDR3 has 15 residues. Germline values: CDR1 MNHEY, CDR2 SMNVEV (reference sequence).

The chain recombines TRBV19 with TRBJ1-2; D is ambiguous. The CDR3 consists of 11 residues. V lost 6 bases and J 0 bases, leaving 2 bases between the germline ends. CDR1 is LNHDA, CDR2 SQIVND, per germline (reference sequence). CDR3 nucleotides: TGTGCCAGTAGGGCTAACTATGGCTACACCTTC. Translating it yields CASRANYGYTF.

The chain uses TRBV5-1 and TRBJ2-2; weak D call: TRBD1 (5 bases). This CDR3 contains 15 residues. The V end lost 2 bases, the J end lost 1 base, and 9 bases lay between the germline ends. The germline V gene encodes CDR1 SGHRS and CDR2 YFSETQ. The CDR3 loop reads CASSFPQGNTGELFF. DNA for the CDR3: TGCGCCAGCAGCTTCCCCCAGGGGAACACCGGGGAGCTGTTTTTT.

This clone was detected only once. The chain links TRBV4-1 to TRBJ2-2; 8 nucleotides match TRBD2. This CDR3 is built from 19 residues. Per the germline V gene, CDR1 is MGHRA and CDR2 is YSYEKL. The V and J ends lost 6 bases and 5 bases, in that order; junction bases with no gene match: 20. The CDR3 DNA sequence: TGCGCCAGCAGGGATGGGGTGGCGAAAAAAGCGGGAGAAACCGGGGAGCTGTTTTTT. Protein product: CASRDGVAKKAGETGELFF.

This chain connects TRBV12-5 to TRBJ2-3, with 8 bases identical to TRBD2. The CDR3 spans 17 residues. The V segment lost 1 base and the J segment 6 bases; nucleotides outside the gene matches: 12. Looked up from germline, CDR1 is LGHNT and CDR2 is FRNRAP. The CDR3 bases are TGTGCTAGTGGTTTGGGAGGACCCGGGAGCGGGAGTGATACGCAGTATTTT. Its translation: CASGLGGPGSGSDTQYF.

The chain carries TRBV18 and TRBJ2-4, with 15 positions matching TRBD2. The CDR3 contains 19 residues. Germline V lookup: CDR1 KGHSH, CDR2 LQKENI. Trimming took 2 bases from V and 0 from J; bases not matched to a gene: 5. This chain's CDR3 is CASSPGLAGGDLAKNIQYF. CDR3 nucleotide sequence: TGTGCCAGCTCACCAGGACTAGCGGGAGGGGACCTAGCCAAAAACATTCAGTACTTC.

CDR3 sequence (DNA): TGTGCCAGCAGCGTCGGGGCAATAGGTGAAGCTAACTATGGCTACACCTTC. The encoded protein is CASSVGAIGEANYGYTF. V gene TRBV28 combines with J gene TRBJ1-2; maybe TRBD1 (5 bases). Germline V gene sequence: CDR1 MDHEN, CDR2 SYDVKM. V was clipped by 6 bases and J by 0 bases, with 20 bases between them. CDR3 length: 17 residues.

The V and J genes are TRBV16 and TRBJ1-5; 7 nucleotides line up with TRBD1. The CDR3 is made up of 17 amino acids. CDR1 KGHSY and CDR2 FQNENV come from the germline V gene. Losses at the gene ends were 2 bases for V and 0 bases for J; bases not matched to a gene: 7. Written as DNA, the CDR3 is TGTGCCAGCAGCCAAATCCCCGGGACAGTTAGCAATCAGCCCCAGCATTTT. It codes for CASSQIPGTVSNQPQHF.

V gene TRBV24-1 combines with J gene TRBJ1-1; possible D gene TRBD1, 6 bases. CDR1 and CDR2 (germline): KGHDR, SFDVKD. Between the trimmed V and J ends, which lost 8 bases and 6 bases, there was a span of 15 bases. The CDR3 consists of 13 residues. The chain's CDR3 is CATTRGPGAEAFF. The CDR3 region has the DNA TGTGCCACCACCCGGGGGCCGGGAGCTGAAGCTTTCTTT.

The gene calls are TRBV3-1 (or the pseudogene TRBV3-2) and TRBJ2-3; TRBD1 matches at 10 bases. CDR3 size: 17 residues. With V trimmed by 1 base and J by 3 bases, 7 bases remained unmatched. Germline V CDR1 and CDR2: LGHDT, YNNKEL (reference sequence). The CDR3 nucleotides are TGTGCCAGCAGCCAAGCCCCCGGACAGGGGGGGACAGATACGCAGTATTTT. It specifies CASSQAPGQGGTDTQYF.